These T cell receptor beta chains were read from a single sample in a study of Ad26.COV2.S vaccination and SARS-CoV-2 variants. Sequencing used immunoSEQ multiplex PCR; TCRdb keeps in-frame clones, though not all of them. This repertoire shows roughly 390,000 clones, 70% to 90% found once; its top ten account for 3.5%. This sample comprised peripheral blood, obtained in a trial of Ad26.COV2.S vaccine versus placebo. All receptors derive from a person aged 18-65 years who received the Ad26.COV2.S COVID-19 vaccine or a placebo. CDR3s include the opening cysteine and the closing phenylalanine or tryptophan. D genes are given only for firm matches. The size of a clone is reported for some rows only, either as once, few or many, or as a class for expanded clones.

>TRBV4-1|TRBJ2-1|-|-
CASSQEPVSNEQFF
TGCGCCAGCAGCCAGGAGCCGGTGTCGAATGAGCAGTTCTTC
>TRBV7-6|TRBJ2-3|-|-
CASSLASTPSTDTQYF
TGTGCCAGCAGCTTAGCCTCGACCCCTAGCACAGATACGCAGTATTTT
>TRBV28|TRBJ1-6|-|-
CASRPQGTLRYNSPLHF
TGTGCCAGCAGGCCACAGGGCACTTTACGATATAATTCACCCCTCCACTTT
>TRBV3-1/TRBV3-2|TRBJ2-7|-|once
CASSQDIAASYEQYF
TGTGCCAGCAGCCAAGATATAGCGGCCTCCTACGAGCAGTACTTC
>TRBV7-2|TRBJ1-1|TRBD1|-
CASSLRGQLNTEAFF
TGTGCCAGCAGCCTCCGGGGACAGCTGAACACTGAAGCTTTCTTT
>TRBV5-4|TRBJ1-1|-|-
CASSPLERNTEAFF
TGTGCCAGCAGCCCCCTTGAGAGGAACACTGAAGCTTTCTTT
>TRBV27|TRBJ2-2|-|once
CASTSTWGVSTGELFF
TGTGCCAGCACCTCAACCTGGGGGGTTAGCACCGGGGAGCTGTTTTTT
>TRBV7-8|TRBJ1-4|-|few
CASSVRLGTTNEKLFF
TGTGCCAGCAGCGTCAGACTGGGGACAACTAATGAAAAACTGTTTTTT
>TRBV19|TRBJ2-2|TRBD1|-
CASSRSRDRIGELFF
TGTGCCAGTAGTAGGTCCCGGGACAGGATCGGGGAGCTGTTTTTT
>TRBV19|TRBJ1-4|TRBD1|-
CASSLARTGEEEKLFF
TGTGCCAGTAGTCTAGCAAGGACAGGGGAAGAGGAAAAACTGTTTTTT
>TRBV6-5|TRBJ2-3|-|-
CASSYSGPGHTDTQYF
TGTGCCAGCAGTTATTCTGGACCCGGCCACACAGATACGCAGTATTTT
>TRBV7-2|TRBJ2-7|TRBD1|-
CASSLGPPGGNNYEQYF
TGTGCCAGCAGCTTAGGCCCCCCAGGGGGCAACAACTACGAGCAGTACTTC
>TRBV27|TRBJ1-2|TRBD1|once
CASQTGNFYGYTF
TGTGCCAGCCAGACAGGGAACTTCTATGGCTACACCTTC
>TRBV24-1|TRBJ1-1|TRBD1|-
CATSDWGTGEAFF
TGTGCCACCAGTGATTGGGGGACAGGCGAAGCTTTCTTT
>TRBV6-5|TRBJ1-1|TRBD1|-
CASSRTGTVNTEAFF
TGTGCCAGCAGTAGGACAGGGACGGTGAACACTGAAGCTTTCTTT
>TRBV5-1|TRBJ2-1|-|-
CASSLTAQGAYNEQFF
TGCGCCAGCAGCTTGACGGCGCAGGGAGCCTACAATGAGCAGTTCTTC
>TRBV5-6|TRBJ1-1|TRBD1|few
CASSLRGGTGFTEAFF
TGTGCCAGCAGCTTGAGGGGAGGGACAGGGTTCACTGAAGCTTTCTTT
>TRBV14|TRBJ1-1|TRBD1|once
CASSQDTRTGGAFF
TGTGCCAGCAGCCAAGATACAAGAACAGGGGGAGCTTTCTTT
>TRBV3-1/TRBV3-2|TRBJ2-2|-|once
CASYYTNTGELFF
TGTGCCAGCTACTACACGAACACCGGGGAGCTGTTTTTT
>TRBV29-1|TRBJ2-3|TRBD2|-
CSVSSSGETTDTQYF
TGCAGCGTTTCGTCTAGCGGGGAGACCACAGATACGCAGTATTTT
>TRBV9|TRBJ1-1|-|-
CASSQKAEITEAFF
TGTGCCAGCAGCCAGAAAGCCGAAATCACTGAAGCTTTCTTT
>TRBV11-2|TRBJ1-4|TRBD1|-
CASSSDRGLEKLFF
TGTGCCAGCAGCTCGGACAGGGGGCTTGAAAAACTGTTTTTT
>TRBV2|TRBJ1-5|-|-
CASKGQGGGNQPQHF
TGTGCCAGCAAGGGGCAGGGCGGGGGCAATCAGCCCCAGCATTTT
>TRBV6-5|TRBJ1-5|-|-
CASSYLTGNGHQPQHF
TGTGCCAGCAGTTATTTAACAGGTAACGGCCATCAGCCCCAGCATTTT
>TRBV27|TRBJ1-5|TRBD1|-
CASSRGGQGSNQPQHF
TGTGCCAGCAGTCGGGGGGGACAGGGGAGCAATCAGCCCCAGCATTTT
>TRBV30|TRBJ2-1|TRBD2|-
CAWRLRWRGGPGEQFF
TGTGCCTGGAGACTACGCTGGCGGGGGGGCCCGGGTGAGCAGTTCTTC
>TRBV3-1/TRBV3-2|TRBJ1-3|-|-
CASSSGTLGNTIYF
TGTGCCAGCAGCTCCGGGACACTGGGAAACACCATATATTTT
>TRBV19|TRBJ1-1|-|-
CASTRSELGHTEAFF
TGTGCCAGTACCCGGTCCGAGTTGGGTCACACTGAAGCTTTCTTT
>TRBV11-2|TRBJ2-5|-|-
CASSLVLGQETQYF
TGTGCCAGCAGCTTAGTTTTAGGGCAAGAGACCCAGTACTTC
>TRBV6-5|TRBJ2-2|-|-
CASTNTGELFF
TGTGCCAGCACAAACACCGGGGAGCTGTTTTTT
>TRBV2|TRBJ2-1|TRBD2|-
CASSELAGDWFF
TGTGCCAGCAGTGAATTAGCGGGGGACTGGTTCTTC
>TRBV5-8|TRBJ1-2|-|once
CASRLGGGNYGYTF
TGTGCCAGCAGACTGGGCGGAGGGAACTATGGCTACACCTTC
>TRBV10-3|TRBJ1-2|TRBD1|-
CAISEDRGSPSYGYTF
TGTGCCATCAGTGAGGACAGGGGGTCACCCTCCTATGGCTACACCTTC
>TRBV6-5|TRBJ1-5|-|-
CASSYSGAQNQPQHF
TGTGCCAGCAGTTACTCGGGGGCGCAAAATCAGCCCCAGCATTTT
>TRBV4-1|TRBJ1-4|-|-
CASSQVRGSNEKLFF
TGCGCCAGCAGCCAAGTTCGGGGGTCTAATGAAAAACTGTTTTTT
>TRBV4-2|TRBJ1-1|-|-
CASSQDLGRRGTEAFF
TGTGCCAGCAGCCAAGATCTGGGTCGGAGGGGCACTGAAGCTTTCTTT
>TRBV6-5|TRBJ1-1|-|-
CASSSYGGGTEAFF
TGTGCCAGCAGTTCCTACGGTGGGGGCACTGAAGCTTTCTTT
>TRBV4-2|TRBJ2-2|TRBD2|-
CASSQEPAGGTGELFF
TGTGCCAGCAGCCAAGAACCCGCGGGGGGGACCGGGGAGCTGTTTTTT
>TRBV6-1|TRBJ2-7|-|-
CASSESWGQLFATKQYF
TGTGCCAGCAGTGAAAGTTGGGGGCAACTCTTCGCTACGAAGCAGTACTTC
>TRBV3-1/TRBV3-2|TRBJ1-2|TRBD1|few
CASRLTGGNGYTF
TGTGCCAGCAGACTAACAGGGGGCAATGGCTACACCTTC
>TRBV4-1|TRBJ2-3|-|-
CASKYVGGLTDTQYF
TGCGCCAGCAAGTACGTGGGGGGCCTCACAGATACGCAGTATTTT
>TRBV6-5|TRBJ1-2|-|-
CASSYGAGYGYTF
TGTGCCAGCAGTTATGGGGCAGGCTATGGCTACACCTTC
>TRBV3-1/TRBV3-2|TRBJ1-2|TRBD1|-
CASSQVAGGGYGYTF
TGTGCCAGCAGCCAAGTGGCAGGGGGAGGGTATGGCTACACCTTC
>TRBV7-9|TRBJ1-1|-|-
CASRSGEGNTEAFF
TGTGCCAGCAGATCAGGGGAGGGGAACACTGAAGCTTTCTTT
>TRBV19|TRBJ2-7|-|-
CASSIPGEPYEQYF
TGTGCCAGTAGTATCCCCGGTGAGCCCTACGAGCAGTACTTC
>TRBV11-2|TRBJ1-1|TRBD1|-
CASSLGQGREAFF
TGTGCCAGCAGCCTCGGACAGGGCAGAGAAGCTTTCTTT
>TRBV11-1|TRBJ1-1|-|-
CASTPGRDLNTEAFF
TGTGCCAGCACACCAGGCAGGGATCTGAACACTGAAGCTTTCTTT
>TRBV7-2|TRBJ2-7|TRBD2|-
CASGGGAYHHEQYF
TGTGCCAGCGGGGGAGGGGCCTACCACCACGAGCAGTACTTC
>TRBV11-2|TRBJ1-6|-|-
CASSPPGAHSPLHF
TGTGCCAGCAGCCCTCCGGGGGCGCATTCACCCCTCCACTTT
>TRBV7-9|TRBJ1-4|-|-
CASSLEGKANEKLFF
TGTGCCAGCAGCTTAGAGGGGAAGGCTAATGAAAAACTGTTTTTT
>TRBV18|TRBJ2-7|-|-
CASSPATGHRYEQYF
TGTGCCAGCTCACCGGCCACGGGACACCGCTACGAGCAGTACTTC
>TRBV27|TRBJ1-1|-|once
CARRTENTEAFF
TGTGCCAGAAGGACAGAGAACACTGAAGCTTTCTTT